The clone carrying this TCR beta chain was observed at least ten times. Its specificity is unknown. The germline CDR1 and CDR2 sequences are SGHAT and FQDESV (reference sequence). This CDR3 spans 18 amino acids. After removal of 5 bases from V and 9 bases from J, the junction contained 17 bases not matched to a gene. The data derive from a study of metastatic and nonmetastatic thyroid tumors. About the research overall: Across blood and tumor or nodule tissue, repertoires from malignant and benign thyroid patients were compared with one another. Study-level findings and limits: As reported, TCR beta diversity in blood and tumor was significantly higher in malignant thyroid tumors than in benign nodules.

In the original analysis: The study's classifier, a distant-metastasis tool for papillary thyroid cancer, was built using CDR3 differences across clinicopathological groups. TCRdb re-called clones from the PCR reads using MiXCR. These V and J calls rely on TCRdb rather than the paper's analysis. The table shows about 26,000 clones, with around 24% occurring only once. All patients reached thyroid surgery having received no treatment beforehand. The TCR sequence derives from a female donor with papillary thyroid cancer or a benign thyroid nodule (not recorded which). Some clones in this sample may be carry-over from other donors' samples. The sample consisted of blood. The chain joins TRBV11-1 to TRBJ2-1; TRBD2 matches 12 bases. As DNA, the CDR3 is TGTGCCAGCAGCCGCGAGACGCCTACTAGCGGGAGGATCGGTGAGCAGTTCTTC. Its translation is CASSRETPTSGRIGEQFF. Combining the CDR3 with reference TRBV11-1 and TRBJ2-1 gives the whole variable domain EAEVAQSPRYKITEKSQAVAFWCDPISGHATLYWYRQILGQGPELLVQFQDESVVDDSQLPKDRFSAERLKGVDSTLKIQPAELGDSAMYLCASSRETPTSGRIGEQFFGPGTRLTVL.